This T cell receptor (beta chain) was sequenced for a study of tumor-infiltrating lymphocytes in primary liver carcinoma. Remarks on this clonotype: The antigen is unknown. A junction end diverges from the germline sequence, so it may reflect a read error.

Scientists recovered RNA and DNA together from around 20-30 mg of unsorted bulk tissue. Patients had chronic HBV infection and were treatment-naive. Total RNA amounting to roughly 480 ng was the source from which TCR beta cDNA was made with a constant-region primer. ARM-PCR was slightly modified, and three nested multiplex PCR rounds with it gave rise to the TCR beta libraries. Each of the first two PCR rounds ran approximately 11 cycles with TRBV1-TRBV30 forward and C-beta reverse primers. TCRdb called the multiplex PCR reads again in MiXCR, with one record for every CDR3 protein. Found here are roughly 100,000 distinct CDR3 sequences, approximately 80% of them singletons; the top ten hold 15% to 25%. The CDR3 covers 13 residues. CDR1 is SGHAT and CDR2 is FQDESV in the germline V gene (reference sequence). Study-level results: Tumor tissue displayed a significantly greater top-250-clone fraction than blood (p = 0.039). Researchers found tumor-adjacent and tumor-blood pairs overlapped less than tumor region pairs.

The genes are TRBV11-1 and TRBJ2-7; D is unresolved. The clonotype was recovered from a man aged 35-49 years with primary liver carcinoma and hepatitis B virus infection. Material: liver tumor tissue from sampling region 3. Sample subset: tumor region T3, left-lateral pole. CDR3 nucleotide sequence: TGTGCCAGCAGGGGGATGCGATACTACAAGCAGTACTTC. Translated: CASRGMRYYKQYF. The variable domain in full, with the rest retrieved from reference TRBV11-1 and TRBJ2-7, is EAEVAQSPRYKITEKSQAVAFWCDPISGHATLYWYRQILGQGPELLVQFQDESVVDDSQLPKDRFSAERLKGVDSTLKIQPAELGDSAMYLCASRGMRYYKQYFGPGTRLTVT.